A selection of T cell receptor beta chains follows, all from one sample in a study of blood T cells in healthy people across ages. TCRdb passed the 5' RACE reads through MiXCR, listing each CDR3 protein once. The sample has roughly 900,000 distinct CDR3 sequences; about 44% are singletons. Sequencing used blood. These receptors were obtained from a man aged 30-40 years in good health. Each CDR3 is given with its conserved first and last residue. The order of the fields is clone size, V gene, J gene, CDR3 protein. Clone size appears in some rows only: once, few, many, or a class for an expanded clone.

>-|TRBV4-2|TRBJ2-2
CASSAGTAETGELFF
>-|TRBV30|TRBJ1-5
CAWSTGLGNQPQHF
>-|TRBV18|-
CASSPASNYEQYF
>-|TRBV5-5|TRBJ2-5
CASSYGVTYNEQYF
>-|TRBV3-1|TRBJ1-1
CASSRGDRGSRYTEAFF
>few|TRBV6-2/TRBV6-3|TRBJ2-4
CASSRQGQGQYF
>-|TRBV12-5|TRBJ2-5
CASGATSGGVQETQYF
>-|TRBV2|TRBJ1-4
CASRATGEKLFF
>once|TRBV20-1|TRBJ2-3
CSAGRTSTDTQYF
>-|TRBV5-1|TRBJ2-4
CASSLMGSQGNIQYF
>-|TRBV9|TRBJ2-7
CASSVGGQGHYEQYF